These 12 T cell receptor beta chains originate from one sample sequenced in a study of blood T cell repertoires in COVID-19. Using immunoSEQ multiplex PCR, the repertoire was profiled, and TCRdb retains in-frame clones only, with some absent. The table has 200,000 to 250,000 clones, around 85% seen once. Sequenced sample: peripheral blood. Receptors were obtained from a man in his sixties with acute or convalescent COVID-19.

The chain links TRBV11-3 to TRBJ2-7; 8 bases line up with TRBD2. Germline lookup yields CDR1 SGHNT and CDR2 YENEEA. The CDR3 length is 14 residues. Losses at the gene ends were 6 bases for V and 3 bases for J; bases not matched to a gene: 7. The CDR3 loop is CASSLGLGFYEQYF. The CDR3 DNA is TGTGCCAGCAGTTTGGGACTAGGGTTCTACGAGCAGTACTTC.

The rearrangement joins TRBV2 to TRBJ2-7, with D perhaps matching TRBD1 (6 bases). CDR3 length equals 13 residues. CDR1 is SNHLY, CDR2 FYNNEI, per germline. V was cut by 6 bases and J by 3 bases, with 12 bases left in between. CDR3 protein: CASRITGIYEQYF. In DNA, the CDR3 is TGTGCCAGCAGAATTACAGGGATCTACGAGCAGTACTTC. Complete variable domain (other parts from reference TRBV2 and TRBJ2-7): EPEVTQTPSHQVTQMGQEVILRCVPISNHLYFYWYRQILGQKVEFLVSFYNNEISEKSEIFDDQFSVERPDGSNFTLKIRSTKLEDSAMYFCASRITGIYEQYFGPGTRLTVT.

The chain couples TRBV2 to TRBJ1-1, with 11 bases fitting TRBD1. The CDR3 covers 15 residues. Germline V gene lookup returns CDR1 SNHLY and CDR2 FYNNEI. The V gene end was trimmed by 6 bases and the J gene end by 7 bases; junction bases not matched to a gene: 10. The DNA of the CDR3 is TGTGCCAGCAGCTTCCTTGGACAGGGGGCGAATGAAGCTTTCTTT. This translates into CASSFLGQGANEAFF. Filled out from reference TRBV2 and TRBJ1-1, the complete variable domain reads EPEVTQTPSHQVTQMGQEVILRCVPISNHLYFYWYRQILGQKVEFLVSFYNNEISEKSEIFDDQFSVERPDGSNFTLKIRSTKLEDSAMYFCASSFLGQGANEAFFGQGTRLTVV.

The rearrangement links TRBV3-1 (or the pseudogene TRBV3-2) to TRBJ2-1, with TRBD2 matching over 9 bases. Germline CDR1 is LGHDT and CDR2 is YNNKEL (reference sequence). The CDR3 length is 15 residues. Trimming cost V 5 bases and J 7 bases; bases outside gene matches: 9. The CDR3 sequence is CASSETGTSLNEQFF. In nucleotides, the CDR3 is TGTGCCAGCAGCGAAACAGGGACTAGCCTGAATGAGCAGTTCTTC.

This chain uses TRBV11-2 with TRBJ1-5; 7 positions agree with TRBD1. Trimming cost V 5 bases and J 0 bases; bases outside gene matches: 4. CDR1 and CDR2 from the germline V gene are SGHAT and FQNNGV. This CDR3 contains 15 residues. CDR3 sequence (DNA): TGTGCCAGCAGCATACAGGGGAATAGCAATCAGCCCCAGCATTTT. It is translated as CASSIQGNSNQPQHF.

This chain links TRBV5-1 with TRBJ2-1; 10 bases align to TRBD2. This CDR3 contains 15 residues. Germline lookup yields CDR1 SGHRS and CDR2 YFSETQ. V was pared by 0 bases and J by 8 bases, with 5 bases of the junction left unmatched. The CDR3 DNA sequence: TGCGCCAGCAGCTTGGCCGGGACTAGCGTGGATGAGCAGTTCTTC. It encodes CASSLAGTSVDEQFF.

The chain uses TRBV6-5 and TRBJ1-6, with 10 nucleotides matching TRBD1. CDR3 length: 15 amino acids. The V gene end was trimmed by 8 bases and the J gene end by 7 bases; junction bases not matched to a gene: 8. CDR1 and CDR2 from the germline V gene are MNHEY and SVGAGI. The CDR3 region has the DNA TGTGCCAGCCACCCCGCGACAGGGGGCAATTCACCCCTCCACTTT. It is translated as CASHPATGGNSPLHF.

This sequence joins TRBV12-2 and TRBJ2-7; TRBD2, the table's D call, was not compared with the DNA. TRBV12-2 is described as a pseudogene. The CDR3 has 17 residues. The CDR3 sequence: CASRLAQTSGSTYEQYF. CDR3 DNA sequence: TGTGCAAGTCGCTTAGCGCAGACTAGCGGATCGACCTACGAGCAGTACTTC.

J is TRBJ2-3 and V is TRBV28; 7 nucleotides line up with TRBD2. The germline V gene has CDR1 MDHEN and CDR2 SYDVKM. The CDR3 is 14 residues long. The V segment lost 7 bases and the J segment 2 bases; nucleotides outside the gene matches: 6. CDR3 DNA sequence: TGTGCCAGCATACGAGCGGGGAACACAGATACGCAGTATTTT. It codes for CASIRAGNTDTQYF.

The V call is TRBV9, the J call TRBJ1-1; TRBD1 might be the D (5 bases). Trimming took 0 bases from V and 6 from J, leaving 18 bases between them. CDR3 length equals 16 residues. The germline gives CDR1 SGDLS, CDR2 YYNGEE. In DNA form, the CDR3 reads TGTGCCAGCAGCGTAGGCCGGGGCGCGGGGCTCGCTGAAGCTTTCTTT. Amino acid sequence: CASSVGRGAGLAEAFF.

The chain links TRBV28 to TRBJ1-5, with 8 bases lining up with TRBD1. The V gene end was trimmed by 6 bases and the J gene end by 7 bases; junction bases not matched to a gene: 8. The CDR3 loop spans 14 amino acids. Per germline, CDR1 MDHEN and CDR2 SYDVKM. CDR3 sequence (DNA): TGTGCCAGCAGGTCGACAGGGGAGGTCCAGCCCCAGCATTTT. Translated: CASRSTGEVQPQHF.

This clone was seen only a few times. The chain carries TRBV4-1 and TRBJ1-5; D call uncertain. Looked up from germline, CDR1 is MGHRA and CDR2 is YSYEKL. V lost 2 bases and J 6 bases, leaving 8 bases between the germline ends. This CDR3 has 13 residues. CDR3 residues: CASSQSMAQPQHF. The CDR3 bases are TGCGCCAGCAGCCAATCGATGGCTCAGCCCCAGCATTTT.